The text below deals with one T cell receptor (beta chain). Its antigen is as yet unknown. Profiled with immunoSEQ multiplex PCR; TCRdb holds only in-frame clones, not every one. Among tens of thousands of clones listed, around 85% were seen once. These data originate in a study of PD-1 blockade in mismatch repair-deficient tumors. Regarding the study as a whole: After pembrolizumab, tumor-resident clones rose rapidly, then generally contracted before radiologic responses.

This CDR3 contains 13 residues. Germline V gene lookup returns CDR1 SQVTM and CDR2 ANQGSEA. After removal of 5 bases from V and 6 bases from J, the junction contained 8 bases not matched to a gene. The chain carries TRBV29-1 and TRBJ2-7; 9 nucleotides align to TRBD2. The sample here was peripheral blood, taken 12 weeks after starting pembrolizumab. The TCR sequence derives from an adult with mismatch repair-deficient cancer. CDR3 loop: CSVMMGLAGEQYF. DNA of the CDR3: TGCAGCGTTATGATGGGACTAGCCGGCGAGCAGTACTTC.